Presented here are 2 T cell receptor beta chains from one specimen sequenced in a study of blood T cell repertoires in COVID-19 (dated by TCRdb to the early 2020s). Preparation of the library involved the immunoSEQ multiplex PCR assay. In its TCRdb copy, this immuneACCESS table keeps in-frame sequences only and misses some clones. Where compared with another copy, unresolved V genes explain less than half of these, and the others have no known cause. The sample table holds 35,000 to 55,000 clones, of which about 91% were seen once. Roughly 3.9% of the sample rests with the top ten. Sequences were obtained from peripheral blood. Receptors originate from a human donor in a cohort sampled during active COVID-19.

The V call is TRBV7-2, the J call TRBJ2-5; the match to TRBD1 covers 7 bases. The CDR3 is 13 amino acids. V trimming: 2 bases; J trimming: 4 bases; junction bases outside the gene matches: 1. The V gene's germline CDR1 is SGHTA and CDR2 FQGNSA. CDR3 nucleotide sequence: TGTGCCAGCAGCTTAAACAGGGGAGAGACCCAGTACTTC. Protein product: CASSLNRGETQYF.

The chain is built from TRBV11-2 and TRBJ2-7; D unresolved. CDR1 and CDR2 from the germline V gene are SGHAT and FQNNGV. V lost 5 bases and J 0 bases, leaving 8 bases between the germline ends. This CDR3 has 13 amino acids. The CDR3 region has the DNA TGTGCCAGCAGCCCCGGGTCCTCCTACGAGCAGTACTTC. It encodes CASSPGSSYEQYF.